This T cell receptor beta chain was identified in a study of blood T cell repertoires in COVID-19. Across the whole study: Sites in the United States, Italy and Spain provided acute and convalescent COVID-19 samples.

Trimming shortened V by 3 bases and J by 6 bases, and 24 bases separated the two germline ends. Germline-derived CDR1 and CDR2 are LGHDT and YNNKEL (reference sequence). The CDR3 covers 18 residues. Produced via immunoSEQ multiplex PCR; TCRdb's table is partial and in-frame only. The data show approximately 59,000 clones, more than 70% seen once. The sequence was collected from a human donor in a cohort sampled during active COVID-19. The rearrangement links TRBV3-1 (or the pseudogene TRBV3-2) to TRBJ1-5, with D possibly being TRBD1 (6 bases). The sample consisted of peripheral blood. The DNA of the CDR3 is TGTGCCAGCAGCCACCTAAAAGAGGGAGGGGGATGTAGTCAGCCCCAGCATTTT. Its translation is CASSHLKEGGGCSQPQHF.